This T cell receptor (beta chain) came from a study of blood T cell repertoires in COVID-19. Study at large: Sources were T cells, B-cell-depleted T cells, or PBMCs; the material itself was cDNA or gDNA.

In the source study's methods: The assay estimated nucleated cells by amplifying reference gene primers. Assay used: immunoSEQ multiplex PCR; TCRdb lists only in-frame clones, some missing. Clone size and the V and J calls come from that table; the DNA yielded D and trimming. This sample carries 250,000 to 350,000 clones, 85% to 90% of them seen once, and the ten largest clones take about 1.7%. Assignment of participants to cohorts was predicated upon participant-reported clinical history. The CDR3 contains 16 residues. V dropped 1 base and J dropped 5 bases, with 16 bases sitting between them. CDR1 and CDR2 (germline): SGHDT, YYEEEE.

The chain employs TRBV5-6 and TRBJ1-5; D may be TRBD1 (5 bases). The sequenced material came from PBMCs or T cells enriched from blood (not recorded which). The sequence derives from a woman between 18 and 29 years old with acute COVID-19. The CDR3 nucleotides read TGTGCCAGCAGCTTGAACGTCGGCAGGGTAGATCAGCCCCAGCATTTT. This encodes CASSLNVGRVDQPQHF.